One and the same sample provided the 30 T cell receptor beta chains below, sequenced in a study of blood T cell repertoires in COVID-19. Assay: immunoSEQ multiplex PCR; the TCRdb copy retains only in-frame clones and omits some. The sample records around 340,000 clones, approximately 86% being singletons. The sequenced sample consisted of PBMCs or T cells enriched from blood (not recorded which). The receptor set was obtained from a woman in her 40s with acute COVID-19.

The V call is TRBV5-6, the J call TRBJ1-5, with 10 positions matching TRBD1. Germline V lookup: CDR1 SGHDT, CDR2 YYEEEE. J gave up 3 bases and V 1 base, and 10 bases lay outside the gene matches. CDR3 length: 18 residues. The CDR3 protein is CASSLKKSGTGDNQPQHF. The CDR3 bases are TGTGCCAGCAGCTTGAAAAAGTCCGGGACAGGGGACAATCAGCCCCAGCATTTT.

The chain joins TRBV20-1 to TRBJ2-5, with 10 bases that match TRBD1. The CDR3 has 15 amino acids. Germline CDR1 DFQATT, CDR2 SNEGSKA (reference sequence). The V gene end was trimmed by 3 bases and the J gene end by 3 bases; junction bases not matched to a gene: 7. The CDR3 region is CSASGTGDWEETQYF. CDR3 nucleotides: TGCAGTGCTAGTGGGACAGGGGATTGGGAAGAGACCCAGTACTTC.

This chain joins TRBV7-9 and TRBJ2-1; D is possibly TRBD2 (6 bases). V lost 7 bases, J lost 8 bases, and 15 bases lay in between. CDR1 is SEHNR and CDR2 is FQNEAQ in the germline V gene (reference sequence). The CDR3 has 13 amino acids. CDR3 region: CASTRPGRHEQFF. The CDR3 region has the DNA TGTGCCAGCACCCGCCCAGGGAGGCATGAGCAGTTCTTC.

This clone was counted a few times. V is TRBV28 and J is TRBJ1-5, with D possibly TRBD1 on 5 matching bases. The CDR3 has 14 residues. The V gene lost 6 bases and the J gene lost 9 bases, with 18 bases spanning the gap. CDR1 and CDR2 (germline): MDHEN, SYDVKM. The CDR3 nucleotides read TGTGCCAGCAGCCCAAGGGGTACTGAGTGGCCCCAGCATTTT. Encoded protein: CASSPRGTEWPQHF.

The chain has TRBV7-8 and TRBJ2-5, with 11 bases lining up with TRBD1. There are 15 residues in the CDR3. With 4 bases clipped from V and 4 bases from J, the junction kept 5 bases outside the gene matches. The germline gives CDR1 SGHVS, CDR2 FQNEAQ. The CDR3 DNA reads as TGTGCCAGCAGCTCCCCGGGACAGGGGGGAGAGACCCAGTACTTC. It is translated as CASSSPGQGGETQYF.

The chain employs TRBV19 and TRBJ1-1; a weak D match, TRBD1 (5 bases). V lost 3 bases and J lost 5, with 13 bases in between. The CDR3 is 14 amino acids. The germline CDR1 and CDR2 sequences are LNHDA and SQIVND (reference sequence). CDR3 amino acids: CASSIDGGRTEAFF. CDR3 DNA sequence: TGTGCCAGTAGTATTGACGGGGGAAGGACTGAAGCTTTCTTT.

V is TRBV14 and J is TRBJ2-5; D is undetermined. Trimming took off 4 bases at V and 0 bases at J, with 18 bases between the two ends. This CDR3 has 17 amino acids. The germline V gene has CDR1 SGHDN and CDR2 FVKESK. CDR3 coding DNA: TGTGCCAGCAGCCCCAGGTACAGCAGTTGGTACCAAGAGACCCAGTACTTC. It specifies CASSPRYSSWYQETQYF.

The V and J genes are TRBV18 and TRBJ2-2; D gene unclear. The germline CDR1 and CDR2 sequences are KGHSH and LQKENI. V was shortened by 3 bases and J by 3 bases, with 8 bases between the two germline ends. This CDR3 is built from 14 residues. The CDR3 region has the DNA TGTGCCAGCTCACCGCTACTGGACACCGGGGAGCTGTTTTTT. Its protein product is CASSPLLDTGELFF.

V and J are TRBV25-1 and TRBJ1-1; no clear D gene. V dropped 6 bases and J dropped 1 base, with 6 bases sitting between them. Germline lookup yields CDR1 MGHDK and CDR2 SYGVNS. The CDR3 spans 12 residues. The CDR3, as DNA: TGTGCCAGCAGAGCAGGGAACACTGAAGCTTTCTTT. It translates to CASRAGNTEAFF.

The J gene is TRBJ1-2, the V gene TRBV19; 9 bases fit TRBD1. V dropped 7 bases and J dropped 1; count of bases not matched to a gene: 10. Germline loops: CDR1 LNHDA, CDR2 SQIVND (reference sequence). This CDR3 spans 16 amino acids. The CDR3 region is CASTLIGQGNNYGYTF. CDR3 DNA sequence: TGTGCCAGTACCTTAATTGGACAGGGGAATAACTATGGCTACACCTTC.

The chain joins TRBV9 to TRBJ2-7, with 7 bases that match TRBD1. V lost 7 bases to trimming and J lost 2 bases; unmatched junction nucleotides: 6. The CDR3 is made up of 13 amino acids. Germline V lookup: CDR1 SGDLS, CDR2 YYNGEE. CDR3 coding DNA: TGTGCCAGCGGCCGGGACAGCACCTACGAGCAGTACTTC. Residues: CASGRDSTYEQYF.

This clone occurred once. The CDR3 sequence is CASSSSGTSGRNNEQFF. In nucleotides, the CDR3 is TGTGCCAGCAGCTCTTCGGGAACTAGCGGGAGAAACAATGAGCAGTTCTTC. This chain joins TRBV5-6 and TRBJ2-1, with 11 bases matching TRBD2. Germline-derived CDR1 and CDR2 are SGHDT and YYEEEE. The CDR3 runs 17 residues. Trimming took 3 bases from V and 5 from J; bases not matched to a gene: 10.

The chain recombines TRBV7-2 with TRBJ1-1; no firm D call. The V end lost 5 bases, the J end lost 0 bases, and 19 bases lay between the germline ends. There are 17 residues in the CDR3. In germline, CDR1 is SGHTA, CDR2 FQGNSA. In nucleotides, the CDR3 is TGTGCCAGCAGCCTCTTTTTAACTCATCTCATGAACACTGAAGCTTTCTTT. This gives the protein CASSLFLTHLMNTEAFF.

V gene TRBV4-1 combines with J gene TRBJ1-1, with a tentative D call TRBD1 (5 bases). The V end was cut by 1 base, the J end by 1 base, with 19 bases between. This CDR3 has 18 residues. Germline V gives CDR1 MGHRA, CDR2 YSYEKL. CDR3 bases: TGCGCCAGCAGCCAAGGGGGCGGGGCCACCACCCCGAACACTGAAGCTTTCTTT. It yields the protein CASSQGGGATTPNTEAFF.

The rearrangement links TRBV12-3 or TRBV12-4 to TRBJ1-2, with a tentative D call TRBD1 (6 bases). Deletions cut 6 bases from V and 5 bases from J, with 13 bases between. CDR3 length: 13 amino acids. The CDR3 loop reads CASSSGERYGYTF. CDR3 in DNA: TGTGCCAGCAGCTCAGGGGAAAGATATGGCTACACCTTC.

The rearrangement uses TRBV2 and TRBJ2-1, with 10 bases that match TRBD2. In germline, CDR1 is SNHLY, CDR2 FYNNEI. V lost 6 bases and J lost 6; bases outside the gene matches: 5. The CDR3 is 14 amino acids. The CDR3 DNA follows: TGTGCCAGCAGGGTAGCGGGGGGTGCCAATGAGCAGTTCTTC. It translates to CASRVAGGANEQFF.

The chain combines TRBV7-2 with TRBJ1-6; TRBD1 aligns across 7 bases. The germline V gene has CDR1 SGHTA and CDR2 FQGNSA. The CDR3 sequence is 14 residues long. Trimming cost V 4 bases and J 7 bases; bases outside gene matches: 4. CDR3 bases: TGTGCCAGCAGCTCACAGGGGTACAATTCACCCCTCCACTTT. This codes for CASSSQGYNSPLHF.

The chain is built from TRBV2 and TRBJ2-5; D call uncertain. The CDR3 is made up of 11 amino acids. Germline loops: CDR1 SNHLY, CDR2 FYNNEI. V lost 5 bases and J 4 bases, leaving 5 bases between the germline ends. CDR3 in amino acids: CASSQAETQYF. The CDR3 region has the DNA TGTGCCAGCAGTCAGGCAGAGACCCAGTACTTC.

The J gene is TRBJ2-5, the V gene TRBV28; D not certain. Germline V gene lookup returns CDR1 MDHEN and CDR2 SYDVKM. The CDR3 has 15 residues. The V gene lost 4 bases and the J gene lost 7 bases, with 19 bases spanning the gap. The CDR3 sequence is CASSSTGVGTGTQYF. CDR3 nucleotide sequence: TGTGCCAGCAGTTCTACCGGTGTCGGTACGGGGACCCAGTACTTC.

The chain has TRBV28 and TRBJ1-5; no reliable D call. V gave up 1 base and J gave up 0 bases, with 7 bases separating them. CDR1 MDHEN and CDR2 SYDVKM come from the germline V gene. This CDR3 is 15 amino acids long. The CDR3 loop is CASSLLGNSNQPQHF. Here the CDR3 DNA reads TGTGCCAGCAGTTTATTGGGCAATAGCAATCAGCCCCAGCATTTT.

The V call is TRBV7-2, the J call TRBJ2-7; 7 nucleotides align to TRBD1. The germline V gene has CDR1 SGHTA and CDR2 FQGNSA. The ends lost 5 bases at V and 4 bases at J; junction bases unmatched: 11. CDR3 length: 15 residues. Here the CDR3 DNA reads TGTGCCAGCAGCCGTTCACGGGACAGTACGTACGAGCAGTACTTC. It is translated as CASSRSRDSTYEQYF.

V usage is TRBV18 and J usage is TRBJ1-1; 8 bases are a match to TRBD1. Germline V gene data show CDR1 as KGHSH and CDR2 as LQKENI. V lost 2 bases to trimming and J lost 5 bases; unmatched junction nucleotides: 7. CDR3 length: 15 residues. CDR3 loop: CASSPSGQGITEAFF. CDR3 nucleotides: TGTGCCAGCTCACCATCAGGACAGGGAATTACTGAAGCTTTCTTT. The full variable domain, with the rest looked up from reference TRBV18 and TRBJ1-1, is NAGVMQNPRHLVRRRGQEARLRCSPMKGHSHVYWYRQLPEEGLKFMVYLQKENIIDESGMPKERFSAEFPKEGPSILRIQQVVRGDSAAYFCASSPSGQGITEAFFGQGTRLTVV.

The chain carries TRBV9 and TRBJ2-7, with D hard to call. Per the germline V gene, CDR1 is SGDLS and CDR2 is YYNGEE. The CDR3 is made up of 14 amino acids. Trimming cost V 1 base and J 0 bases, with 8 bases left between them. CDR3 protein: CASSVSLSSYEQYF. The CDR3, as DNA: TGTGCCAGCAGCGTAAGTCTGAGCTCCTACGAGCAGTACTTC.

This sequence joins TRBV5-3 and TRBJ1-2, with a tentative D call TRBD1 (6 bases). TRBV5-3 is identified as an open reading frame with a role that is uncertain. The length of the CDR3 is 9 residues. With 7 bases removed from V and 9 bases from J, the gap between germline ends came to 7 bases. The CDR3 loop is CARGGRYTF. CDR3 nucleotides: TGTGCCAGAGGGGGCCGCTACACCTTC.

The rearrangement links TRBV11-2 to TRBJ2-1; 8 positions agree with TRBD1. Losses at the gene ends were 1 base for V and 8 bases for J; bases not matched to a gene: 7. The germline V gene has CDR1 SGHAT and CDR2 FQNNGV. The CDR3 is made up of 15 amino acids. In DNA, the CDR3 is TGTGCCAGCAGCTTAGCGAACAGGGGGTTGTATGAGCAGTTCTTC. Translation: CASSLANRGLYEQFF.

This chain joins TRBV28 and TRBJ1-2, with 8 bases matching TRBD1. CDR3 length: 15 residues. Germline trimming cut 3 bases from V and 4 bases from J; bases unmatched to any gene: 7. Germline V gives CDR1 MDHEN, CDR2 SYDVKM. The CDR3 spells CASSFGQGIGYGYTF. The CDR3 bases are TGTGCCAGCAGTTTCGGACAGGGAATTGGCTATGGCTACACCTTC.

The chain joins TRBV18 to TRBJ2-2, with a possible D match to TRBD1 (6 bases). The germline CDR1 and CDR2 sequences are KGHSH and LQKENI. The CDR3 has 15 amino acids. V lost 3 bases and J lost 3, with 11 bases in between. The CDR3 reads CASSPRDTYTGELFF. For the CDR3, the DNA is TGTGCCAGCTCACCCCGGGACACCTACACCGGGGAGCTGTTTTTT.

This clone showed up just once. The chain has TRBV6-4 and TRBJ1-1, with D unclear. The V end was cut by 3 bases, the J end by 0 bases, with 5 bases between. CDR3 length equals 13 residues. Germline loops: CDR1 MRHNA, CDR2 SNTAGT. The CDR3 protein is CASSDSVNTEAFF. The CDR3 DNA follows: TGTGCCAGCAGTGATTCTGTGAACACTGAAGCTTTCTTT.

This clone came up once. The J gene is TRBJ2-5, the V gene TRBV7-9; 10 nucleotides agree with TRBD1. The CDR3 contains 14 residues. V gave up 5 bases and J gave up 5 bases; unmatched junction bases: 5. Per the germline V gene, CDR1 is SEHNR and CDR2 is FQNEAQ (reference sequence). The CDR3 protein is CASSQTGGSETQYF. CDR3 coding DNA: TGTGCCAGCAGCCAGACAGGGGGCAGTGAGACCCAGTACTTC. The whole variable domain, remainder taken from reference TRBV7-9 and TRBJ2-5, is DTGVSQNPRHKITKRGQNVTFRCDPISEHNRLYWYRQTLGQGPEFLTYFQNEAQLEKSRLLSDRFSAERPKGSFSTLEIQRTEQGDSAMYLCASSQTGGSETQYFGPGTRLLVL.

The J gene is TRBJ2-3, the V gene TRBV5-8; D might be TRBD2 (5 bases). Trimming took off 2 bases at V and 6 bases at J, with 13 bases between the two ends. The CDR3 loop spans 14 amino acids. CDR1 and CDR2 from the germline V gene are SGHTS and YDEGEE. The CDR3 DNA follows: TGTGCCAGCAGCTTAGAGGGCATCGCGGATACGCAGTATTTT. Translated, it gives CASSLEGIADTQYF.